The rows below give T cell receptor beta chains drawn from one sample of a study of T cell responses to AZD1222 COVID-19 vaccine. The assay was immunoSEQ multiplex PCR, and TCRdb's table has in-frame clones only and misses some. The top ten hold roughly 1.7% of the sample, which has 150,000 to 200,000 clones, approximately 90% seen once. Sequenced here: peripheral blood, sampled 28 days after the second AZD1222 dose. These TCRs come from an adult who received the AZD1222 COVID-19 vaccine. Both conserved end residues are part of each CDR3. Each record gives: D gene, V gene, J gene, clone size, CDR3 DNA, CDR3 protein. A D gene is named only where the DNA matches it firmly. For some rows the clone size is stated as once, few or many, or as a class when expanded; others skip it.

d_gene: -; v_gene: TRBV18; j_gene: TRBJ1-1; abundance: -; CDR3nt: TGTGCCAGCTCATCAGGACTGACTAACACTGAAGCTTTCTTT; CDR3aa: CASSSGLTNTEAFF
d_gene: -; v_gene: TRBV7-3; j_gene: TRBJ2-2; abundance: -; CDR3nt: TGTGCCAGCAGCCCTGCTGGGACCGCGAACACCGGGGAGCTGTTTTTT; CDR3aa: CASSPAGTANTGELFF
d_gene: -; v_gene: TRBV5-1; j_gene: TRBJ2-1; abundance: -; CDR3nt: TGCGCCAGCAGCTTGCGGGACAATGAGCAGTTCTTC; CDR3aa: CASSLRDNEQFF
d_gene: -; v_gene: TRBV11-3; j_gene: TRBJ2-1; abundance: -; CDR3nt: TGTGCCAGCAGCTTAGGGACGTACAATGAGCAGTTCTTC; CDR3aa: CASSLGTYNEQFF
d_gene: -; v_gene: TRBV7-9; j_gene: TRBJ2-7; abundance: -; CDR3nt: TGTGCCAGCAGATTCGACGGAGGAAACTACGAGCAGTACTTC; CDR3aa: CASRFDGGNYEQYF
d_gene: -; v_gene: TRBV6-5; j_gene: TRBJ2-1; abundance: -; CDR3nt: TGTGCCAGCAGTTACTCGGGGGGTTACAATGAGCAGTTCTTC; CDR3aa: CASSYSGGYNEQFF
d_gene: TRBD2; v_gene: TRBV9; j_gene: TRBJ2-3; abundance: -; CDR3nt: TGTGCCAGCAGCCCGGGACTAGCGGGGAGGACAGATACGCAGTATTTT; CDR3aa: CASSPGLAGRTDTQYF
d_gene: TRBD1; v_gene: TRBV6-5; j_gene: TRBJ1-5; abundance: once; CDR3nt: TGTGCCAGCAGAAAAGGGGGGGACAGTCAACAGCCCCAGCATTTT; CDR3aa: CASRKGGDSQQPQHF
d_gene: -; v_gene: TRBV7-9; j_gene: TRBJ2-7; abundance: few; CDR3nt: TGTGCCAGCAGCGCAACAGAATTCTACGAGCAGTACTTC; CDR3aa: CASSATEFYEQYF
d_gene: -; v_gene: TRBV7-8; j_gene: TRBJ1-5; abundance: few; CDR3nt: TGTGCCAGCAGCTTAGTTAGGACGCTTAGCAATCAGCCCCAGCATTTT; CDR3aa: CASSLVRTLSNQPQHF
d_gene: -; v_gene: TRBV4-1; j_gene: TRBJ2-5; abundance: once; CDR3nt: TGCGCCAGCAGCCAACCGACAAGGGGTGAGACCCAGTACTTC; CDR3aa: CASSQPTRGETQYF
d_gene: -; v_gene: TRBV5-4; j_gene: TRBJ1-1; abundance: -; CDR3nt: TGTGCCAGCAAAGGGTCCTTGAACACTGAAGCTTTCTTT; CDR3aa: CASKGSLNTEAFF
d_gene: TRBD2; v_gene: TRBV5-1; j_gene: TRBJ2-1; abundance: -; CDR3nt: TGCGCCAGCAGCTTCCAAGCGGGGACCTCCTACAATGAGCAGTTCTTC; CDR3aa: CASSFQAGTSYNEQFF
d_gene: TRBD2; v_gene: TRBV5-6; j_gene: TRBJ2-3; abundance: -; CDR3nt: TGTGCCAGCAGCAACGGACTAGCGGGGGATACGCAGTATTTT; CDR3aa: CASSNGLAGDTQYF
d_gene: -; v_gene: TRBV6-5; j_gene: TRBJ1-2; abundance: -; CDR3nt: TGTGCCAGCAGTTACGAGGCAGGCGGTGGCTACACCTTC; CDR3aa: CASSYEAGGGYTF
d_gene: TRBD2; v_gene: TRBV5-1; j_gene: TRBJ2-1; abundance: -; CDR3nt: TGCGCCAGCAGCCCCCGTCCGCAGGGACGGGGGGATGAGCAGTTCTTC; CDR3aa: CASSPRPQGRGDEQFF
d_gene: -; v_gene: TRBV20-1; j_gene: TRBJ2-2; abundance: -; CDR3nt: TGCAGTGCTAGTGAGGGTTATTCCGGGGAGCTGTTTTTT; CDR3aa: CSASEGYSGELFF
d_gene: TRBD1; v_gene: TRBV6-5; j_gene: TRBJ1-1; abundance: -; CDR3nt: TGTGCCAGCAGTTACGACAGGGGGGTCATGAACACTGAAGCTTTCTTT; CDR3aa: CASSYDRGVMNTEAFF
d_gene: TRBD1; v_gene: TRBV6-5; j_gene: TRBJ1-1; abundance: -; CDR3nt: TGTGCCAGCAGTTACTCACCTGGACAGGGACGAGCTTTCTTT; CDR3aa: CASSYSPGQGRAFF
d_gene: -; v_gene: TRBV6-2/TRBV6-3; j_gene: TRBJ1-5; abundance: -; CDR3nt: TGTGCCAGCAGTTACTTCGACAGTAGCAATCAGCCCCAGCATTTT; CDR3aa: CASSYFDSSNQPQHF
d_gene: -; v_gene: TRBV6-6; j_gene: TRBJ1-5; abundance: -; CDR3nt: TGTGCCAGCAGACCGAGTGAGGGGGGGAGCAATCAGCCCCAGCATTTT; CDR3aa: CASRPSEGGSNQPQHF
d_gene: TRBD1; v_gene: TRBV6-2/TRBV6-3; j_gene: TRBJ1-6; abundance: once; CDR3nt: TGTGCCAGCAGTTACGACGGGACAGGCAGCTCCTATAATTCACCCCTCCACTTT; CDR3aa: CASSYDGTGSSYNSPLHF